The 32 T cell receptor beta chains below were found in one sample sequenced in a study of T cell responses to AZD1222 COVID-19 vaccine. Measured with immunoSEQ multiplex PCR; TCRdb has only the in-frame clones, and not every one. The repertoire holds about 42,000 clones, about 87% seen once, with roughly 25% in the top ten. The sample in question was peripheral blood, obtained 28 days after the second AZD1222 dose. The source of these receptors is an adult who received the AZD1222 COVID-19 vaccine.

The V call is TRBV21-1, the J call TRBJ2-4; TRBD1, the D gene given by the table, was not confirmed from the DNA. TRBV21-1 is flagged as a pseudogene. This CDR3 comprises 20 residues. The CDR3 sequence: CASSINRDRGRAQPKNIQYF. The CDR3 region has the DNA TGTGCCAGCAGCATCAACAGGGACAGGGGAAGAGCCCAACCCAAAAACATTCAGTACTTC.

The V and J genes are TRBV5-1 and TRBJ2-7, with D perhaps matching TRBD1 or TRBD2 (5 bases each). Germline CDR1 reads SGHRS; CDR2 reads YFSETQ. The CDR3 sequence is 15 residues long. Trimming stripped 4 bases from V and 0 bases from J, with 14 bases between. The CDR3 sequence is CASSLGDLGSYEQYF. CDR3 DNA sequence: TGCGCCAGCAGCCTAGGGGACCTCGGCTCCTACGAGCAGTACTTC.

The rearrangement joins TRBV3-1 (or the pseudogene TRBV3-2) to TRBJ2-5; 7 bases line up with TRBD2. V gave up 6 bases and J gave up 4 bases; unmatched junction bases: 11. This CDR3 spans 15 amino acids. The germline gives CDR1 LGHDT, CDR2 YNNKEL (reference sequence). The CDR3 nucleotides are TGTGCCAGCAGTGGCGGGGGAAGGGGAATAGAGACCCAGTACTTC. Its protein product is CASSGGGRGIETQYF.

The V gene is TRBV3-1 (or the pseudogene TRBV3-2), the J gene TRBJ2-6; TRBD1 agrees at 9 bases. J gave up 2 bases and V 4 bases, and 3 bases lay outside the gene matches. The CDR3 covers 16 residues. CDR1 is LGHDT, CDR2 YNNKEL, per germline (reference sequence). CDR3 DNA: TGTGCCAGCAGCCTTACAGGGGGCGCTGGGGCCAACGTCCTGACTTTC. Protein: CASSLTGGAGANVLTF.

V usage is TRBV6-5 and J usage is TRBJ2-7; weak D call: TRBD2 (7 bases). Germline V gene data show CDR1 as MNHEY and CDR2 as SVGAGI. V was shortened by 7 bases and J by 4 bases, with 17 bases between the two germline ends. The CDR3 has 14 amino acids. The CDR3 region has the DNA TGTGCCAGCATCAAGGGGGGGCAGGGGTACGAGCAGTACTTC. Amino acid sequence: CASIKGGQGYEQYF.

The J gene is TRBJ1-6, the V gene TRBV6-1, with D perhaps TRBD1 (6 bases). CDR1 and CDR2 from the germline V gene are MNHNS and SASEGT. This CDR3 has 16 amino acids. V was shortened by 3 bases and J by 6 bases, with 15 bases between the two germline ends. CDR3 protein: CASSESQGVVNSPLHF. CDR3 nucleotides: TGTGCCAGCAGTGAGTCACAGGGCGTAGTTAATTCACCCCTCCACTTT.

The CDR3 is CASSQDSARGRIQAFF. The CDR3 nucleotides are TGCGCCAGCAGCCAAGATTCCGCTAGGGGGCGTATTCAAGCTTTCTTT. V is TRBV4-1 and J is TRBJ1-1; TRBD1 agrees at 7 bases. V trimming: 0 bases; J trimming: 9 bases; junction bases outside the gene matches: 13. CDR3 length: 16 residues. Per germline, CDR1 MGHRA and CDR2 YSYEKL.

The J gene is TRBJ2-1, the V gene TRBV18; no clear D gene. Between the trimmed V and J ends, which lost 3 bases and 4 bases, there was a span of 19 bases. The germline gives CDR1 KGHSH, CDR2 LQKENI. The CDR3 sequence is 17 residues long. The CDR3 DNA reads TGTGCCAGCTCACCTACGGGCCAACAGATTCCTTACAATGAGCAGTTCTTC. It codes for CASSPTGQQIPYNEQFF.

The chain joins TRBV10-3 to TRBJ1-4; TRBD1 aligns across 8 bases. This CDR3 region has 14 residues. Germline lookup yields CDR1 ENHRY and CDR2 SYGVKD. J gave up 7 bases and V 3 bases, and 4 bases lay outside the gene matches. CDR3 bases: TGTGCCATCAGTGACCCAGGGACAGGTGAAAAACTGTTTTTT. The encoded protein is CAISDPGTGEKLFF.

The V and J genes are TRBV15 and TRBJ1-2; D remains unclear. The V end was cut by 0 bases, the J end by 2 bases, with 7 bases between. The germline V gene has CDR1 LNHNV and CDR2 YYDKDF (reference sequence). This CDR3 has 14 amino acids. In nucleotides, the CDR3 is TGTGCCACCAGCAGAGAGGCCCTCAACTATGGCTACACCTTC. It codes for CATSREALNYGYTF.

J is TRBJ2-3 and V is TRBV6-2 or TRBV6-3; D unresolved. The CDR3 runs to 18 residues. The germline gives CDR1 MNHEY, CDR2 SVGEGT. V shed 0 bases and J shed 3 bases, with 19 bases lying between them. Here the CDR3 DNA reads TGTGCCAGCAGTTACTCGACTTGGTTGGGCGGTCGAACAGATACGCAGTATTTT. Residues: CASSYSTWLGGRTDTQYF.

The rearrangement links TRBV18 to TRBJ1-2; D call uncertain. V lost 6 bases to trimming and J lost 13 bases, with 18 bases between them. Germline CDR1 KGHSH, CDR2 LQKENI. The CDR3 contains 12 residues. The CDR3 protein is CASSDLRGSCTF. CDR3 in DNA: TGTGCCAGCTCGGATCTCCGTGGGAGCTGCACCTTC.

V gene TRBV2 combines with J gene TRBJ2-3; 7 bases fit TRBD1. V lost 3 bases to trimming and J lost 3 bases; unmatched junction nucleotides: 6. Germline assignment: CDR1 SNHLY and CDR2 FYNNEI. The CDR3 has 15 residues. CDR3 DNA sequence: TGTGCCAGCAGTGAGGCAGGGGGTGAAACAGATACGCAGTATTTT. It codes for CASSEAGGETDTQYF.

The rearrangement links TRBV7-2 to TRBJ1-5, with 10 bases identical to TRBD1. The germline gives CDR1 SGHTA, CDR2 FQGNSA. The ends lost 5 bases at V and 6 bases at J; junction bases unmatched: 10. The CDR3 runs to 16 residues. CDR3 residues: CASSLGTGDPSQPQHF. The CDR3 DNA follows: TGTGCCAGCAGCCTTGGGACAGGGGATCCGAGTCAGCCCCAGCATTTT.

J is TRBJ1-2 and V is TRBV29-1; 7 nucleotides line up with TRBD1. The CDR3 extends over 12 amino acids. The junction had 10 bases not matched to a gene; V was cut back by 7 bases and J by 8 bases. Germline CDR1 SQVTM, CDR2 ANQGSEA. This CDR3 reads CSAPGTETGYTF. CDR3 sequence (DNA): TGCAGCGCCCCAGGGACAGAGACCGGCTACACCTTC.

The rearrangement joins TRBV4-3 to TRBJ2-7; TRBD2 matches 9 bases. Trimming cost V 1 base and J 4 bases; bases outside gene matches: 5. Germline CDR1 and CDR2: LGHNA and YSLEER. The CDR3 loop spans 15 amino acids. CDR3 residues: CASSQGYSGSYEQYF. CDR3 coding DNA: TGCGCCAGCAGCCAAGGATATAGCGGGAGTTACGAGCAGTACTTC.

The chain combines TRBV30 with TRBJ2-1, with unresolved D. Trimming left V 1 base short and J 8 bases short, with 15 bases between. Germline values: CDR1 GTSNPN, CDR2 SVGIG (reference sequence). The CDR3 is made up of 14 amino acids. This CDR3 reads CAWSAGLVGDEQFF. In DNA form, the CDR3 reads TGTGCCTGGAGTGCGGGCTTAGTAGGCGATGAGCAGTTCTTC. Combining the CDR3 with reference TRBV30 and TRBJ2-1 gives the whole variable domain SQTIHQWPATLVQPVGSPLSLECTVEGTSNPNLYWYRQAAGRGLQLLFYSVGIGQISSEVPQNLSASRPQDRQFILSSKKLLLSDSGFYLCAWSAGLVGDEQFFGPGTRLTVL.

The rearrangement joins TRBV7-9 to TRBJ1-5, with D tentatively TRBD1 (5 bases). V shed 4 bases and J shed 7 bases, with 14 bases lying between them. The germline V gene encodes CDR1 SEHNR and CDR2 FQNEAQ (reference sequence). This CDR3 comprises 14 residues. CDR3 coding DNA: TGTGCCAGCAGCTCTACGGGGGTGGTACAGCCCCAGCATTTT. Translating gives CASSSTGVVQPQHF.

This chain links TRBV2 with TRBJ2-1, with D maybe TRBD2 (5 bases). Germline CDR1 is SNHLY and CDR2 is FYNNEI. This CDR3 has 11 amino acids. Between the trimmed V and J ends, which lost 8 bases and 8 bases, there was a span of 10 bases. This CDR3 is CASGSGYEQFF. The CDR3 nucleotides read TGTGCCAGCGGGAGTGGGTATGAGCAGTTCTTC.

There are a few counts of this clone. The V gene is TRBV7-2, the J gene TRBJ1-2; 9 bases are shared with TRBD1. This CDR3 contains 14 residues. The V segment lost 4 bases and the J segment 6 bases; nucleotides outside the gene matches: 6. Germline-derived CDR1 and CDR2 are SGHTA and FQGNSA. The CDR3 nucleotides are TGTGCCAGCAGCTCAGACAGGGGGGTAAATGGCTACACCTTC. This encodes CASSSDRGVNGYTF.

The rearrangement links TRBV30 to TRBJ1-2, with D tentatively TRBD1 (6 bases). Germline loops: CDR1 GTSNPN, CDR2 SVGIG (reference sequence). The CDR3 runs to 15 residues. Trimming cost V 4 bases and J 4 bases, with 19 bases left between them. The CDR3 is CAWKQAGASSYGYTF. The CDR3 nucleotides are TGTGCCTGGAAACAAGCGGGGGCTAGCAGCTATGGCTACACCTTC.

The J gene is TRBJ2-7, the V gene TRBV4-1; D may be TRBD2 (6 bases). CDR3 length: 16 amino acids. Trimming removed 4 bases from V and 0 bases from J, with 16 bases in between. In germline, CDR1 is MGHRA, CDR2 YSYEKL. Here the CDR3 reads CASSPLEQGGSYEQYF. CDR3 nucleotide sequence: TGCGCCAGCAGCCCCCTAGAGCAGGGAGGCTCCTACGAGCAGTACTTC.

V and J are TRBV6-5 and TRBJ1-1, with 10 bases fitting TRBD1. Germline CDR1 MNHEY, CDR2 SVGAGI. Trimming cost V 5 bases and J 6 bases; bases outside gene matches: 3. This CDR3 region has 13 residues. CDR3 sequence (DNA): TGTGCCAGCAGTCCCGGGACAGGGGCTGAAGCTTTCTTT. This gives the protein CASSPGTGAEAFF.

V gene TRBV12-3 or TRBV12-4 combines with J gene TRBJ1-2; 7 bases match TRBD1. V was clipped by 6 bases and J by 8 bases; unmatched bases: 9. The CDR3 loop spans 13 amino acids. The CDR3 bases are TGTGCCAGCAGACCTACCACAGGGGACGGCTACACCTTC. Its translation is CASRPTTGDGYTF.

This chain connects TRBV10-3 to TRBJ2-1; 11 bases fit TRBD2. The CDR3 totals 15 residues. Germline V gene lookup returns CDR1 ENHRY and CDR2 SYGVKD. J lost 4 bases, V lost 8 bases, and 7 bases had no gene match. The CDR3 reads CAIGTGTSGYNEQFF. The CDR3 DNA is TGTGCCATCGGAACCGGGACTAGCGGATACAATGAGCAGTTCTTC.

This sequence joins TRBV5-8 and TRBJ2-3, with D unresolved. This CDR3 region has 16 residues. The germline V gene encodes CDR1 SGHTS and CDR2 YDEGEE. The V end was cut by 6 bases, the J end by 2 bases, with 19 bases between. This CDR3 reads CASKPARLVITDTQYF. In DNA form, the CDR3 reads TGTGCCAGCAAACCCGCCCGCCTAGTCATCACAGATACGCAGTATTTT. Complete variable domain (other parts from reference TRBV5-8 and TRBJ2-3): EAGVTQSPTHLIKTRGQQATLRCSPISGHTSVYWYQQALGLGLQFLLWYDEGEERNRGNFPPRFSGRQFPNYSSELNVNALELEDSALYLCASKPARLVITDTQYFGPGTRLTVL.

This chain links TRBV9 with TRBJ2-3; D is unclear. Germline assignment: CDR1 SGDLS and CDR2 YYNGEE. The CDR3 has 13 amino acids. V was cut by 0 bases and J by 3 bases, with 5 bases left in between. As DNA, the CDR3 is TGTGCCAGCAGCGTAGTCGCTACAGATACGCAGTATTTT. Its protein product is CASSVVATDTQYF.

V gene TRBV28 combines with J gene TRBJ1-2; D call uncertain. From germline, CDR1 is MDHEN and CDR2 SYDVKM. V was shortened by 4 bases and J by 0 bases, with 15 bases between the two germline ends. This CDR3 spans 16 amino acids. This CDR3 reads CASSYGRGRTNYGYTF. The CDR3 nucleotides read TGTGCCAGCAGTTACGGACGAGGGCGAACTAACTATGGCTACACCTTC.

J is TRBJ2-3 and V is TRBV5-1; 9 nucleotides line up with TRBD2. The junction had 8 bases not matched to a gene; V was cut back by 4 bases and J by 2 bases. The length of the CDR3 is 16 residues. The germline V gene has CDR1 SGHRS and CDR2 YFSETQ. The CDR3, as DNA: TGCGCCAGCAGCCCGAGGGCGGGAGGGCCCACAGATACGCAGTATTTT. Translating gives CASSPRAGGPTDTQYF.

The chain recombines TRBV7-7 with TRBJ2-5; TRBD1 aligns across 10 bases. V was pared by 5 bases and J by 5 bases, with 8 bases of the junction left unmatched. Germline V lookup: CDR1 SSHAT, CDR2 FNYEAQ (reference sequence). The CDR3 contains 15 residues. CDR3 DNA sequence: TGTGCCAGCAGCACCGGACAGGGGGTTTATGAGACCCAGTACTTC. This translates into CASSTGQGVYETQYF.

The V call is TRBV30, the J call TRBJ1-4; the match to TRBD1 covers 9 bases. This CDR3 has 14 residues. Germline lookup yields CDR1 GTSNPN and CDR2 SVGIG (reference sequence). With V trimmed by 3 bases and J by 8 bases, 7 bases remained unmatched. CDR3 in amino acids: CAWRPQGAWEKLFF. The CDR3 DNA follows: TGTGCCTGGAGGCCACAGGGGGCATGGGAAAAACTGTTTTTT.

This clone was recorded once. The rearrangement uses TRBV7-6 and TRBJ2-5; D is perhaps TRBD1 or TRBD2 (7 bases each). V was trimmed by 7 bases and J by 5 bases, leaving 17 bases between them. CDR3 length equals 14 residues. CDR1 and CDR2 from the germline V gene are SGHVS and FNYEAQ. CDR3 bases: TGTGCCAGCACCCAGGGGGGGGGCTGGGAGACCCAGTACTTC. The encoded protein is CASTQGGGWETQYF.